This TCR beta chain was recorded in a study of blood T cell repertoires in COVID-19. Looking at the study overall: There were acute and convalescent COVID-19 samples, and they came from the United States, Italy and Spain.

Per the study methods: Amplified reference gene primers provided the basis for estimating nucleated cell counts. Method: immunoSEQ multiplex PCR; TCRdb's copy keeps in-frame clones and lacks some. V and J calls plus clone size are reproduced from that table; the DNA served to infer D and trimming. This sample carries a few hundred thousand clones, around 87% of them seen once, and the ten largest clones take around 3%. The source is a man between 60 and 75 years old with acute or convalescent COVID-19. The sequencing sample was made of peripheral blood.

Here the CDR3 reads CASRATSAEETQYF. The CDR3 nucleotides are TGTGCCAGCAGGGCGACTAGCGCCGAAGAGACCCAGTACTTC. The V call is TRBV27, the J call TRBJ2-5, with 8 bases that match TRBD2. CDR3 length: 14 residues. The trim removed 6 bases at V and 3 bases at J, leaving 6 bases unmatched. Germline CDR1 MNHEY, CDR2 SMNVEV (reference sequence).